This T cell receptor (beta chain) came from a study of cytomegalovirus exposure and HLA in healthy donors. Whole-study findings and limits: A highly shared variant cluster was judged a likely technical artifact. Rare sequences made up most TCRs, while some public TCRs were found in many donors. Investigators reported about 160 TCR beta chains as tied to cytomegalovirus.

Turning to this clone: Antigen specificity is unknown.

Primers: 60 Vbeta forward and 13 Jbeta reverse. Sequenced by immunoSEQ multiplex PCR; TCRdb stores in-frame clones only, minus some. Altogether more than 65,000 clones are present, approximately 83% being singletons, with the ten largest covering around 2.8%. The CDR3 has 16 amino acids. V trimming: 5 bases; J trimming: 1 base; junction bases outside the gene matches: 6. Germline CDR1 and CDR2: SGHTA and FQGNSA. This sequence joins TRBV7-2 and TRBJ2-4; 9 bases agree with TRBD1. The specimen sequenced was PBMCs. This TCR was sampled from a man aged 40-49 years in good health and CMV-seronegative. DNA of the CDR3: TGTGCCAGCAGCCCGTTCGGACAGGGGGCCAAAAACATTCAGTACTTC. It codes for CASSPFGQGAKNIQYF.